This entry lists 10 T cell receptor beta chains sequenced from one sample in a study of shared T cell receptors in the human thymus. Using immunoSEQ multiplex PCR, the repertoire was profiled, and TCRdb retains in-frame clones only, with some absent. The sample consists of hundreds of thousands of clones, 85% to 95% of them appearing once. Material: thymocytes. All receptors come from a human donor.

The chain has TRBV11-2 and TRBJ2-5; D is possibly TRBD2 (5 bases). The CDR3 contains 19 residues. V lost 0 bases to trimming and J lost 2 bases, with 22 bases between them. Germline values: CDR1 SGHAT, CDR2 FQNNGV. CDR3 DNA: TGTGCCAGCAGCTTAGATCTATTGGACCGGGCTAGCAAGCAAGAGACCCAGTACTTC. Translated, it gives CASSLDLLDRASKQETQYF.

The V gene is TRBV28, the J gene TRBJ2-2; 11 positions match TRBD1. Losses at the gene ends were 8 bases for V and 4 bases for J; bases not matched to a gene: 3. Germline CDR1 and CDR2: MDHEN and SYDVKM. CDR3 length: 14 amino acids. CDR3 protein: CASWTGGSTGELFF. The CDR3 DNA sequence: TGTGCCAGCTGGACAGGGGGCAGCACCGGGGAGCTGTTTTTT. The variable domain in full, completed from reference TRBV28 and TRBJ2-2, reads DVKVTQSSRYLVKRTGEKVFLECVQDMDHENMFWYRQDPGLGLRLIYFSYDVKMKEKGDIPEGYSVSREKKERFSLILESASTNQTSMYLCASWTGGSTGELFFGEGSRLTVL.

CDR3 in DNA: TGTGCCAGCAGCTTAGGCCGACACAGCTCCTACAATGAGCAGTTCTTC. This sequence encodes CASSLGRHSSYNEQFF. V usage is TRBV7-2 and J usage is TRBJ2-1; unclear D gene. Trimming left V 1 base short and J 0 bases short, with 10 bases between. Germline loops: CDR1 SGHTA, CDR2 FQGNSA. CDR3 length equals 16 residues. The whole variable domain, filled in from reference TRBV7-2 and TRBJ2-1, reads GAGVSQSPSNKVTEKGKDVELRCDPISGHTALYWYRQSLGQGLEFLIYFQGNSAPDKSGLPSDRFSAERTGGSVSTLTIQRTQQEDSAVYLCASSLGRHSSYNEQFFGPGTRLTVL.

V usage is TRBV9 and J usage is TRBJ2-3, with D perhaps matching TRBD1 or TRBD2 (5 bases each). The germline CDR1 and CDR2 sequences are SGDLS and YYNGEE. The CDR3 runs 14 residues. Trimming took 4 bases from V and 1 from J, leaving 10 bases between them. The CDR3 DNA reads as TGTGCCAGCAGCCCCGGGGCGTGCACAGATACGCAGTATTTT. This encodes CASSPGACTDTQYF.

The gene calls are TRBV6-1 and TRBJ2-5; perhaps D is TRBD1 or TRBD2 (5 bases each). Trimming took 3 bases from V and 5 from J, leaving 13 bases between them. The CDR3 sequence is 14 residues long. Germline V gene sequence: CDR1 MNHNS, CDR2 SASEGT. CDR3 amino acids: CASSERGEDETQYF. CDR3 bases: TGTGCCAGCAGTGAGCGAGGGGAAGACGAGACCCAGTACTTC.

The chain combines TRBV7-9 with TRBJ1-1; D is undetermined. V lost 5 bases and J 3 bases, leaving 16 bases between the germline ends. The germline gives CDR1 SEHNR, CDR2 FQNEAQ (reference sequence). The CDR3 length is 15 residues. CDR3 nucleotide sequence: TGTGCCAGCAGCCTTGTCAGAAGCGCGGACACTGAAGCTTTCTTT. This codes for CASSLVRSADTEAFF.

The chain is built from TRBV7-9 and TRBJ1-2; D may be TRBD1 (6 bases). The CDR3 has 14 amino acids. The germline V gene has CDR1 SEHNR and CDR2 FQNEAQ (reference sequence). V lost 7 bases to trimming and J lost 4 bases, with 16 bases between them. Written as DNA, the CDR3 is TGTGCCAGCAACAAGGGGGGGCGCGGCTATGGCTACACCTTC. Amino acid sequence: CASNKGGRGYGYTF.

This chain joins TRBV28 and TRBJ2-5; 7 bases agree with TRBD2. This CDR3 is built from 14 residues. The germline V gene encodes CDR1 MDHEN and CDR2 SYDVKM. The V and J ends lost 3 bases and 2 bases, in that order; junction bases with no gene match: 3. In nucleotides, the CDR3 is TGTGCCAGCAGTTTTAGCGGGCTTCAAGAGACCCAGTACTTC. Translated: CASSFSGLQETQYF.

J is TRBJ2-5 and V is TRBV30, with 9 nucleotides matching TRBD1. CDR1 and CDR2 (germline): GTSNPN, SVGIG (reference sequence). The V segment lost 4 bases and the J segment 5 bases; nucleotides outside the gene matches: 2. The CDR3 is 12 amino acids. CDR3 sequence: CAWNDRGETQYF. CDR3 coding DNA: TGTGCCTGGAACGACAGGGGGGAGACCCAGTACTTC.

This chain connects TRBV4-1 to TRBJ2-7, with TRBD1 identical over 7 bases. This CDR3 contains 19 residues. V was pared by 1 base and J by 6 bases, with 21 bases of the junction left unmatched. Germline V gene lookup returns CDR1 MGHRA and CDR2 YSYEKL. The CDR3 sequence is CASSQVRTLDRERLSEQYF. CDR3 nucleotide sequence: TGCGCCAGCAGCCAAGTCCGGACCCTTGACAGGGAACGTCTTAGCGAGCAGTACTTC.